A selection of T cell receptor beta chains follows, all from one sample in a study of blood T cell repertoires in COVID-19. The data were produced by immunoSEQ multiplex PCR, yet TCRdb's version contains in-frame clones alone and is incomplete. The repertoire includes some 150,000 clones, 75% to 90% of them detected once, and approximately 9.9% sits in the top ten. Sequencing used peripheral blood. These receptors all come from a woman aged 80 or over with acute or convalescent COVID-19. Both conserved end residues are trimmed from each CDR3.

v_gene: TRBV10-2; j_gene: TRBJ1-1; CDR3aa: ASSRGGLDTEAF
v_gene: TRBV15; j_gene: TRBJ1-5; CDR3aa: ATSRDRDNQPQH
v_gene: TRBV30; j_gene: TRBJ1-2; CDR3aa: AFTKGLYGYT
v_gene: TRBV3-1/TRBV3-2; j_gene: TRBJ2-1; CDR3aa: ASSQDTGASEQF
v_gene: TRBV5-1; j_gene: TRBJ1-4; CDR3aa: ASSSSGTGDEKLF
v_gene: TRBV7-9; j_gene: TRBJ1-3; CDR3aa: ASSPPGAKIY
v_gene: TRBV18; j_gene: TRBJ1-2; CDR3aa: ASSPGKGPDYGYT
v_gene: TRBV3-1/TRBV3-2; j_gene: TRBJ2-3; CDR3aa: ASSHLGLVSDTQY
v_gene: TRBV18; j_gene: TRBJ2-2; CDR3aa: ASSPPETGYTGELF
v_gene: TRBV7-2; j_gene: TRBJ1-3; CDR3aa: ASSLAGTSSGNTIY
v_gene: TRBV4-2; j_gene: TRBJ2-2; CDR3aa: ASKLGTSNPGELF
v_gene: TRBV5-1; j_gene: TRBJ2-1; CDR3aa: ASSLGGSTYNEQF
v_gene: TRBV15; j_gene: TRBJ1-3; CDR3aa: ATSRDNRVSGNTIY
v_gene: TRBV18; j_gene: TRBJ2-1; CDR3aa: ASSPLGTSKVNEQF
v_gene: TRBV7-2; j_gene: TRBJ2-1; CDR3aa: ASSFTSGTYSYNEQF
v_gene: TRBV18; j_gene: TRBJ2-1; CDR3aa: ASSPGTGDEQF